The 26 T cell receptor beta chains reported below all come from one sample, sequenced in a study of shared clonotypes between healthy human individuals. CD45RO-negative CD8 cells positively selected for CCR7 made up the naive population, which excluded terminally differentiated effector memory CD45RA+ cells. Libraries were prepared by immunoSEQ multiplex PCR; TCRdb keeps only in-frame clonotypes and omits some of them. The sample lists under 1 million clones, approximately 97% occurring once. Sequencing was done on a sample of naive CD8+ T cells sorted from blood. These receptors originate from a man in his thirties or forties in good health.

V is TRBV28 and J is TRBJ2-7; either TRBD1 or TRBD2 may fit D (5 bases each). Germline lookup yields CDR1 MDHEN and CDR2 SYDVKM. CDR3 length: 16 amino acids. Trimming removed 5 bases from V and 1 base from J, with 18 bases in between. CDR3 DNA: TGTGCCAGCAGTACTTTTCAGGGAGTCCAATCCTACGAGCAGTACTTC. Translating it yields CASSTFQGVQSYEQYF. Full variable domain (rest looked up from reference TRBV28 and TRBJ2-7): DVKVTQSSRYLVKRTGEKVFLECVQDMDHENMFWYRQDPGLGLRLIYFSYDVKMKEKGDIPEGYSVSREKKERFSLILESASTNQTSMYLCASSTFQGVQSYEQYFGPGTRLTVT.

The rearrangement joins TRBV6-6 to TRBJ1-2, with D perhaps matching TRBD1 (5 bases). This CDR3 is 14 amino acids long. Germline CDR1 and CDR2: MNHNY and SVGAGI (reference sequence). Trimming took 7 bases from V and 4 from J, leaving 16 bases between them. CDR3 loop: CASTTRGPLYGYTF. CDR3 DNA: TGTGCCAGCACCACGAGGGGCCCCCTCTATGGCTACACCTTC.

V gene TRBV27 combines with J gene TRBJ2-2; D remains unclear. The CDR3 length is 13 residues. The V end was cut by 5 bases, the J end by 4 bases, with 8 bases between. Germline V CDR1 and CDR2: MNHEY, SMNVEV (reference sequence). This CDR3 reads CASSPLGTGELFF. In DNA form, the CDR3 reads TGTGCCAGCAGTCCTCTTGGCACCGGGGAGCTGTTTTTT.

The rearrangement links TRBV27 to TRBJ2-5; TRBD2 aligns across 10 bases. CDR3 size: 18 residues. Trimming cost V 5 bases and J 3 bases; bases outside gene matches: 15. Germline lookup yields CDR1 MNHEY and CDR2 SMNVEV (reference sequence). The CDR3 sequence is CASSPLVFGLAGEETQYF. The CDR3, as DNA: TGTGCCAGCAGTCCACTTGTTTTTGGTCTAGCGGGAGAAGAGACCCAGTACTTC.

This clone was seen a single time. This sequence joins TRBV10-1 and TRBJ1-2; no definite D call. From germline, CDR1 is WNHNN and CDR2 SYGVQD (reference sequence). The CDR3 length is 12 residues. The ends were cut back, 8 bases at V and 4 bases at J, with 11 bases in the middle. The CDR3 DNA reads TGCGCCAGCGAAAACAAATCCTATGGCTACACCTTC. As protein: CASENKSYGYTF.

The V gene is TRBV13, the J gene TRBJ2-5, with 10 bases aligning to TRBD1. Unmatched junction bases numbered 7, after V lost 5 bases and J lost 7 bases. CDR3 size: 14 residues. Germline V gene sequence: CDR1 PRHDT, CDR2 FYEKMQ (reference sequence). CDR3 sequence reads: CASSGGQGGGTQYF. CDR3 nucleotides: TGTGCCAGCAGCGGAGGACAGGGGGGCGGGACCCAGTACTTC.

For the CDR3, the DNA is TGTGCCAGCAGTGAAGCTAGCGGGAGTGGCTCCTACAATGAGCAGTTCTTC. Residues: CASSEASGSGSYNEQFF. The V gene is TRBV2, the J gene TRBJ2-1; 9 nucleotides match TRBD2. Germline V CDR1 and CDR2: SNHLY, FYNNEI. Trimming at V came to 0 bases and at J to 0 bases, leaving 3 bases not matched to a gene. The CDR3 length is 17 residues. The full variable domain, in which reference TRBV2 and TRBJ2-1 provide the parts outside the CDR3, is EPEVTQTPSHQVTQMGQEVILRCVPISNHLYFYWYRQILGQKVEFLVSFYNNEISEKSEIFDDQFSVERPDGSNFTLKIRSTKLEDSAMYFCASSEASGSGSYNEQFFGPGTRLTVL.

This clone appeared a single time. The chain carries TRBV6-5 and TRBJ2-7, with 8 positions matching TRBD1. V dropped 6 bases and J dropped 2; count of bases not matched to a gene: 9. Germline V CDR1 and CDR2: MNHEY, SVGAGI. The CDR3 totals 15 residues. The CDR3 region is CASRPGTGFTYEQYF. The CDR3 region has the DNA TGTGCCAGCAGACCCGGGACAGGTTTTACCTACGAGCAGTACTTC.

This chain joins TRBV28 and TRBJ2-1, with a weak D call TRBD1 (5 bases). The CDR3 spans 16 residues. Trimming stripped 2 bases from V and 4 bases from J, with 15 bases between. The V gene's germline CDR1 is MDHEN and CDR2 SYDVKM. This CDR3 reads CASSLRGLSAYNEQFF. The CDR3 DNA sequence: TGTGCCAGCAGTTTAAGGGGTTTATCGGCTTACAATGAGCAGTTCTTC.

This clone was seen once. This chain joins TRBV7-3 and TRBJ2-3, with 7 bases matching TRBD1. CDR3 length: 15 amino acids. The V gene's germline CDR1 is SGHTA and CDR2 FQGTGA. The V and J ends lost 2 bases and 2 bases, in that order; junction bases with no gene match: 4. CDR3 amino acids: CASSLVGTVTDTQYF. CDR3 DNA sequence: TGTGCCAGCAGCTTAGTTGGGACAGTCACAGATACGCAGTATTTT. Full variable domain (rest looked up from reference TRBV7-3 and TRBJ2-3): GAGVSQTPSNKVTEKGKYVELRCDPISGHTALYWYRQSLGQGPEFLIYFQGTGAADDSGLPNDRFFAVRPEGSVSTLKIQRTERGDSAVYLCASSLVGTVTDTQYFGPGTRLTVL.

The chain employs TRBV7-9 and TRBJ2-7; possibly TRBD2 for D (5 bases). The germline gives CDR1 SEHNR, CDR2 FQNEAQ (reference sequence). V gave up 1 base and J gave up 3 bases, with 10 bases separating them. The CDR3 has 14 amino acids. The CDR3 region is CASSLVERSYEQYF. CDR3 nucleotides: TGTGCCAGCAGCTTAGTTGAGCGGAGCTACGAGCAGTACTTC.

This chain connects TRBV7-9 to TRBJ1-3; no clear D gene. The V gene's germline CDR1 is SEHNR and CDR2 FQNEAQ (reference sequence). This CDR3 is 16 amino acids long. Trimming left V 0 bases short and J 4 bases short, with 13 bases between. CDR3 loop: CASSLARSSRGNTIYF. DNA of the CDR3: TGTGCCAGCAGCTTAGCGAGGAGCTCAAGGGGAAACACCATATATTTT. Combining the CDR3 with reference TRBV7-9 and TRBJ1-3 gives the whole variable domain DTGVSQNPRHKITKRGQNVTFRCDPISEHNRLYWYRQTLGQGPEFLTYFQNEAQLEKSRLLSDRFSAERPKGSFSTLEIQRTEQGDSAMYLCASSLARSSRGNTIYFGEGSWLTVV.

This clone was seen once. The rearrangement joins TRBV7-8 to TRBJ1-1, with 7 nucleotides matching TRBD1. V trimming: 1 base; J trimming: 6 bases; junction bases outside the gene matches: 14. Germline V CDR1 and CDR2: SGHVS, FQNEAQ. The length of the CDR3 is 17 residues. CDR3 in amino acids: CASSLVPSDRSSPEAFF. CDR3 bases: TGTGCCAGCAGCTTAGTCCCCTCGGACAGGTCCAGTCCTGAAGCTTTCTTT.

V and J are TRBV27 and TRBJ2-1, with a possible D match to TRBD2 (7 bases). The CDR3 is 14 residues long. V lost 2 bases and J lost 13, with 18 bases in between. Germline values: CDR1 MNHEY, CDR2 SMNVEV (reference sequence). The CDR3 region has the DNA TGTGCCAGCAGTTTAGGGGGGGCGCTTAATCGTCAGTTCTTC. Amino acid sequence: CASSLGGALNRQFF.

The genes are TRBV5-4 and TRBJ2-5; D might be TRBD1 (5 bases). The CDR3 is 14 residues long. V was clipped by 0 bases and J by 5 bases, with 11 bases between them. Per the germline V gene, CDR1 is SGHNT and CDR2 is YYREEE (reference sequence). CDR3 in DNA: TGTGCCAGCAGCTTGGCCGCAAGGGGCGAGACCCAGTACTTC. Protein sequence: CASSLAARGETQYF.

The CDR3 nucleotides read TGTGCCATCAGCGGAGGGCTTCCTAATGAAAAACTGTTTTTT. Translating it yields CAISGGLPNEKLFF. The chain is built from TRBV10-3 and TRBJ1-4; D ambiguous. Germline values: CDR1 ENHRY, CDR2 SYGVKD. There are 14 residues in the CDR3. The ends were cut back, 6 bases at V and 3 bases at J, with 11 bases in the middle.

This chain connects TRBV27 to TRBJ2-1, with D hard to call. Between the trimmed V and J ends, which lost 2 bases and 14 bases, there was a span of 19 bases. The V gene's germline CDR1 is MNHEY and CDR2 SMNVEV (reference sequence). The CDR3 is 14 amino acids. The chain's CDR3 is CASSLSLEIVDKFF. The CDR3 nucleotides are TGTGCCAGCAGTTTAAGTCTAGAAATAGTCGATAAGTTCTTC.

V gene TRBV14 combines with J gene TRBJ2-1; no reliable D call. The CDR3 totals 17 residues. V lost 0 bases and J lost 3, with 15 bases in between. The germline V gene has CDR1 SGHDN and CDR2 FVKESK. The CDR3 spells CASSQDRPRAGYNEQFF. The CDR3 region has the DNA TGTGCCAGCAGCCAAGATCGACCTCGAGCAGGCTACAATGAGCAGTTCTTC. The full variable domain, in which reference TRBV14 and TRBJ2-1 provide the parts outside the CDR3, is EAGVTQFPSHSVIEKGQTVTLRCDPISGHDNLYWYRRVMGKEIKFLLHFVKESKQDESGMPNNRFLAERTGGTYSTLKVQPAELEDSGVYFCASSQDRPRAGYNEQFFGPGTRLTVL.

V gene TRBV7-8 combines with J gene TRBJ1-4; TRBD1 is a possible D gene (5 bases). The germline V gene has CDR1 SGHVS and CDR2 FQNEAQ. The CDR3 length is 19 residues. The V gene lost 1 base and the J gene lost 7 bases, with 25 bases spanning the gap. The CDR3 coding sequence is TGTGCCAGCAGCTTAGTCCGGACAAATTCGGGGGGGAACGGTGAAAAACTGTTTTTT. Protein product: CASSLVRTNSGGNGEKLFF.

The chain joins TRBV27 to TRBJ1-2, with D unclear. Germline loops: CDR1 MNHEY, CDR2 SMNVEV (reference sequence). The CDR3 length is 15 residues. V was shortened by 5 bases and J by 5 bases, with 18 bases between the two germline ends. The CDR3 coding sequence is TGTGCCAGCAGTCCCCTGTCCGGAGTTTTATATGGCTACACCTTC. It specifies CASSPLSGVLYGYTF.

The CDR3 spells CASSVAFSASGMNEQFF. In DNA, the CDR3 is TGTGCCAGCAGCGTAGCTTTCTCGGCTAGCGGGATGAATGAGCAGTTCTTC. The V gene is TRBV9, the J gene TRBJ2-1, with 9 positions matching TRBD2. The junction had 11 bases not matched to a gene; V was cut back by 0 bases and J by 7 bases. The germline V gene has CDR1 SGDLS and CDR2 YYNGEE. The CDR3 totals 17 residues.

The CDR3 here is CASSQERQTEVTDTQYF. For the CDR3, the DNA is TGTGCCAGCAGCCAAGAAAGACAGACCGAGGTCACAGATACGCAGTATTTT. The chain couples TRBV14 to TRBJ2-3, with a weak D call TRBD1 (5 bases). CDR3 length equals 17 residues. CDR1 SGHDN and CDR2 FVKESK come from the germline V gene. Trimming left V 0 bases short and J 2 bases short, with 15 bases between.

The V call is TRBV19, the J call TRBJ1-2, with 7 bases identical to TRBD1. V shed 5 bases, J shed 4 bases, and the junction held 13 bases outside the gene matches. The germline V gene has CDR1 LNHDA and CDR2 SQIVND (reference sequence). The CDR3 covers 16 residues. The CDR3 here is CASSPLDREVFYGYTF. CDR3 coding DNA: TGTGCCAGTAGTCCCCTTGACAGGGAGGTCTTCTATGGCTACACCTTC.

This clone has more than one count but fewer than ten. CDR3 region: CASSSWTGEDNEQFF. The CDR3 nucleotides read TGTGCCAGCAGCTCCTGGACAGGGGAAGACAATGAGCAGTTCTTC. The V gene is TRBV7-9, the J gene TRBJ2-1, with TRBD1 matching over 9 bases. The CDR3 runs 15 residues. CDR1 and CDR2 (germline): SEHNR, FQNEAQ (reference sequence). J was trimmed by 5 bases and V by 4 bases; bases with no gene match: 6.

A note on this clone: This specimen includes other DNA sequences encoding the same CDR3. This chain joins TRBV7-9 and TRBJ2-3; D unclear. Germline CDR1 is SEHNR and CDR2 is FQNEAQ (reference sequence). V lost 2 bases and J 2 bases, leaving 5 bases between the germline ends. This CDR3 is built from 13 residues. DNA for the CDR3: TGTGCCAGCAGCTTAACCATCACAGATACGCAGTATTTT. Encoded protein: CASSLTITDTQYF. Together with reference TRBV7-9 and TRBJ2-3, the CDR3 gives the full variable domain: DTGVSQNPRHKITKRGQNVTFRCDPISEHNRLYWYRQTLGQGPEFLTYFQNEAQLEKSRLLSDRFSAERPKGSFSTLEIQRTEQGDSAMYLCASSLTITDTQYFGPGTRLTVL.

The chain combines TRBV27 with TRBJ1-5, with D maybe TRBD1 (5 bases). Germline V CDR1 and CDR2: MNHEY, SMNVEV (reference sequence). The CDR3 covers 15 residues. Between the trimmed V and J ends, which lost 5 bases and 2 bases, there was a span of 13 bases. The chain's CDR3 is CASSPGAGGNQPQHF. Here the CDR3 DNA reads TGTGCCAGCAGTCCTGGGGCCGGGGGCAATCAGCCCCAGCATTTT.